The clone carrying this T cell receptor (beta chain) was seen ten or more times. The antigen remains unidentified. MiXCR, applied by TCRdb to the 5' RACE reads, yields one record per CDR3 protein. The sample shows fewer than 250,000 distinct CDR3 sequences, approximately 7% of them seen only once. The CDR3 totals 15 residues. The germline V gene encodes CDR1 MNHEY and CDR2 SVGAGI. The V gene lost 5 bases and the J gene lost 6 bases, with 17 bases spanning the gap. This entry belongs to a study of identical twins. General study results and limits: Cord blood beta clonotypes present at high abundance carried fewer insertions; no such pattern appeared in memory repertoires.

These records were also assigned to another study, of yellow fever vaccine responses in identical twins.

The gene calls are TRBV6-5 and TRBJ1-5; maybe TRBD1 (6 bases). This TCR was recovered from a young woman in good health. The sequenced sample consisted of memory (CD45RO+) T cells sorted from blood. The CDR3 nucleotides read TGTGCCAGCAGTCAATTTACAGGGTTCGGTCAGCCCCAGCATTTT. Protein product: CASSQFTGFGQPQHF.